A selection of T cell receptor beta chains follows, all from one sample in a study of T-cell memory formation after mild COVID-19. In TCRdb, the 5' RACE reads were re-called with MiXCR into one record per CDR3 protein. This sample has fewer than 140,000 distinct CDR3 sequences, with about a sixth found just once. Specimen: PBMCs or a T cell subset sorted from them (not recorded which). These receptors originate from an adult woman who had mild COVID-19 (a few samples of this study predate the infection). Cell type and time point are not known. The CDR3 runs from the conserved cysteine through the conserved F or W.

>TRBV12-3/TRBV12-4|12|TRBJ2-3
CASSLSRTGQYF
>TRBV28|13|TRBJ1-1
CASSSAGSTEAFF
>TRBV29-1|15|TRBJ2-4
CSVTGLAGPGDIQYF
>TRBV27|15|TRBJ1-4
CASTFAGAVGEKLFF
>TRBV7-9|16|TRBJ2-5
CASRRVDQPNQETQYF
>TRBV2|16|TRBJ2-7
CASTWRGGDIRTEQYF
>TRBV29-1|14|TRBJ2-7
CSAGTGTVSYEQYF
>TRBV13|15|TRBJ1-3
CASSLDPYPGNTIYF
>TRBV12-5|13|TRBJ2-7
CASRSGSTYEQYF
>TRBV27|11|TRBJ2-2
CASRQTGELFF
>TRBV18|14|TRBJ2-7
CASSPPLGVYEQYF
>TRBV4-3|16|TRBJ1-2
CASSQARDSQGHGYTF
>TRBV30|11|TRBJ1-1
CAWDPGWTAFF
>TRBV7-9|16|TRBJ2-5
CASSQPQRTRQETQYF
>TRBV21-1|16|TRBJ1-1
CASSKGGGSDRSEAFF
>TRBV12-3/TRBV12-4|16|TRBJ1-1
CASKTSSPVPNTEAFF
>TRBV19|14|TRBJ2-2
CASFSTGGTGELFF
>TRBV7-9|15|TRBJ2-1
CASSFGQGARNEQFF
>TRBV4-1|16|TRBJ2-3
CASRGTSGEFTDTQYF
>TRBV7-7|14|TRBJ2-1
CASSPRADYNEQFF
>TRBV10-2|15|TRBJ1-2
CASSDPGDRPYGYTF
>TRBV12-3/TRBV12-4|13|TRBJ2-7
CASSSESSYEQHF
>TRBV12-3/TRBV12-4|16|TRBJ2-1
CASGPRTAPYRNEQFF
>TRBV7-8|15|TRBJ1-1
CASSPSLEVNTEAFF
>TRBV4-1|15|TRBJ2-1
CASSQDRNSYNEQFF
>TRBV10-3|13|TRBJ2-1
CAISEGILGEQFF
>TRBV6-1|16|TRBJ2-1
CASSESQLNSYNEQFF
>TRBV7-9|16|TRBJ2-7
CASSSNEVSSPYEQYF
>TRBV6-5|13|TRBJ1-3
CASSQGAGNTIYF
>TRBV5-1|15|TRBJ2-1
CASSLAETSGDEQFF
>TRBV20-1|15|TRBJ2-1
CSARTSGGDYNEQFF
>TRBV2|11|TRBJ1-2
CASMEYYGYTF
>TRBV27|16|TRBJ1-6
CASSSPGQGIGSPLHF
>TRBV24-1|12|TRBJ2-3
CATSDFADTQYF
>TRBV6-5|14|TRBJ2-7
CASSPGAGIYEQYF
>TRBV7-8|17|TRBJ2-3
CASSPNTSGRGPDTQYF
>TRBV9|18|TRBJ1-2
CASSVSPDRDGPNYGYTF
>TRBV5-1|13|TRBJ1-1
CASSLGGSSLAFF
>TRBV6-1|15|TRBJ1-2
CASSENSGRGYGYTF
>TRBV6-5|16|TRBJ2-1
CASSYSNALAYNEQFF
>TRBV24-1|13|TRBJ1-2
CATSDTAYYGYTF